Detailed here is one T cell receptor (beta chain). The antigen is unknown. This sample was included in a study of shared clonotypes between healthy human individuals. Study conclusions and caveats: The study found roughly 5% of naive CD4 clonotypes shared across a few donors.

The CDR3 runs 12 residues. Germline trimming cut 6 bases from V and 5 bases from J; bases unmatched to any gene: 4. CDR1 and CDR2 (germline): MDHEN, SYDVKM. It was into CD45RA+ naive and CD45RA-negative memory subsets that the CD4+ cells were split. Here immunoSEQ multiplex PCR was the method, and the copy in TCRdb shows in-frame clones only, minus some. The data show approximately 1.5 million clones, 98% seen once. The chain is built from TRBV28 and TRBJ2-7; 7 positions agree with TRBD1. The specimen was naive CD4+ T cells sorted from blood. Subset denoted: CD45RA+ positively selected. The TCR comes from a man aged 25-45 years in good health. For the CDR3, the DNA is TGTGCCAGCAGGGTAACAGGGGACGAGCAGTACTTC. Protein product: CASRVTGDEQYF.